Reported below is one T cell receptor beta chain. Its cognate antigen has yet to be identified. Base-call qualities are not available, and no considerably larger clone is one nucleotide away. This entry comes from a study of shared clonotypes between healthy human individuals (dated by TCRdb to about 2020). Study-level background: A couple of women and a few men aged 18 to 49 years were included in the cohort. Per donor, three plates each were used for CD4 naive and CD4 memory, two for CD8 naive, and one for CD8 memory. Blood TCR repertoires of about 5 healthy adults were deeply sequenced to estimate repertoire size and the extent of clonotype sharing between individuals. Libraries were prepared and TCR repertoires were sequenced by different laboratories using diverse techniques, in order to increase sequencing depth and limit assay-specific biases. Per donor, leukapheresis produced somewhere between about 0.94 and 9 billion PBMCs.

Study-level results and caveats: Higher generation probabilities were observed for clonotypes shared by all four sorted-subset donors than for non-shared clonotypes. Pairwise subsampling indicated that sequencing depth was expected to affect the degree of clonotype sharing among donors. Only blood was sampled, and tissue TCR repertoires likely differ from those in blood. Approximately 5% of naive CD4, roughly 3.5% of naive CD8, around 2.3% of memory CD4, and more than 0.35% of memory CD8 clonotypes were shared across several donors. Larger estimated clonotype richness was generally found for naive subsets than for memory subsets. The genetic and exposure-history diversity represented was limited by the small number of donors. Even with the large sequencing depth, rarefaction of the sorted-subset datasets indicated that sequencing was incomplete.

Donors were healthy HIV-negative adults with no recently reported acute infections or vaccinations. Every donor was a Caucasian adult living in Nashville, Tennessee, USA. CD4+ T cells were enriched by magnetic negative selection; naive cells were then positively selected on CD45RA, and the negative fraction formed the memory subset. Blood was obtained by leukapheresis, after which PBMCs were separated by Ficoll-Histopaque density gradient centrifugation and cryopreserved in liquid nitrogen vapor phase. Analytical flow cytometry was used to check the purity and quantity of every magnetically sorted T cell population. Each sorted fraction had its genomic DNA isolated and then quantified by UV absorbance on a Nanodrop 2000c. The V end loses 1 base and the J end loses 5 bases, and a stretch of 12 bases separates them. The CDR3 starts with the cysteine, ends with the phenylalanine, and has 15 residues. Just the 45-base CDR3 DNA is kept, in frame starting at base 1. From the germline V gene (reference sequence), CDR1 is SEHNR and CDR2 is FQNEAQ.

TCR CDR3 regions were amplified from genomic DNA by multiplex PCR using the deep immunoSEQ assay. Genomic DNA extracted from each cell subset was distributed evenly over all wells of several immunoSEQ 96-well plates, and each plate served as one replicate. For sorted subsets, each replicate PCR was loaded with about 200 ng genomic DNA, equivalent to 25,000 to 35,000 T cell genomes. Purified libraries were quantified with a Qubit 3.0 fluorometer, sized on a Bioanalyzer 2100, and re-quantified with the KAPA Library Quantification kit. A separate single-read 150-cycle Illumina NextSeq 550 flow cell was used to sequence each immunoSEQ 96-well plate. The published analysis was carried out like this. Because the immunoSEQ output included only junctional sequences and no quality scores, the filtering could not be the same as the filtering used for full-length reads. To assign V/J genes and CDR3, sequences were annotated against IMGT germline references using PyIR, a Python wrapper for IgBLAST v1.9. Any read was removed if the V/J assignment was weak (E-value above 1e-6), the CDR3 was missing, or the read contained stop codons, out-of-frame junctions, or ambiguous translated residues. V3J clonotypes were defined as sequences sharing an identical inferred V gene, J gene, and CDR3 amino acid sequence. The percentage overlap between two repertoires was calculated by dividing the number of shared unique clonotypes by the size of the smaller repertoire. Three approaches were used to assess repertoire richness: RTK rarefaction, the Chao1 estimator, and Recon v2.1 estimates of unobserved clonotypes. For all TCRbeta clonotypes obtained by the gDNA method from several donors, generation probabilities were computed with OLGA. What TCRdb holds here is the immuneACCESS table cut down to in-frame rearrangements. Part of the clones is not present; checked against another copy, under half of the missing clones reflect an unresolved V gene, and the others are unexplained. V and J calls and clone size come straight from that table; D and trimming were deduced from the DNA. The sample table lists 2 million to 2.5 million clones, 90% to 96% of them with a count of one. The top ten clonotypes cover around 0.13% of the sample.

The material sequenced was naive CD4+ T cells sorted from blood. According to the study, the label for this sample's cell subset or site signals: CD45RA+ positively selected. The chain couples TRBV7-9 to TRBJ1-5; the D region possibly corresponds to TRBD1 (6 bases align). The TCR originated in a man younger than 35 in good health. CDR3 region: CASSLGAGVYQPQHF. The DNA reads as follows: TGTGCCAGCAGCTTAGGGGCAGGGGTTTATCAGCCCCAGCATTTT.